The rows below give T cell receptor beta chains drawn from one sample of a study of T cell responses to AZD1222 COVID-19 vaccine. The repertoire was sequenced with immunoSEQ multiplex PCR; TCRdb's copy has only in-frame clones and lacks some. Altogether about 160,000 clones are present, around 90% being singletons, with the ten largest covering roughly 4.4%. The sample in question was peripheral blood, obtained on day 0 of MenACWY control vaccination. These receptors were collected from an adult in good health. CDR3s include the opening cysteine and the closing phenylalanine or tryptophan. Fields, in order: D gene, V gene, clone size, J gene, CDR3 DNA, CDR3 protein. The D gene is left open where the match is weak. Only some rows state a clone size, as once, few, many or a class for expanded clones.

D gene: .; V gene: TRBV2; clone size: many; J gene: TRBJ1-6; CDR3 DNA: TGTGCCAGCAGGTCACCGACAGGAGAGTATAATTCACCCCTCCACTTT; CDR3 protein: CASRSPTGEYNSPLHF
D gene: .; V gene: TRBV28; clone size: .; J gene: TRBJ1-4; CDR3 DNA: TGTGCCCTAGGGGACCCCGGTCCAACTAATGAAAAACTGTTTTTT; CDR3 protein: CALGDPGPTNEKLFF
D gene: .; V gene: TRBV18; clone size: .; J gene: TRBJ2-3; CDR3 DNA: TGTGCCAGCTCAATGGGGGTTGACACAGATACGCAGTATTTT; CDR3 protein: CASSMGVDTDTQYF
D gene: .; V gene: TRBV4-2; clone size: .; J gene: TRBJ2-7; CDR3 DNA: TGTGCCAGCAGCCAAGAGGACTCAGGTTACGAGCAGTACTTC; CDR3 protein: CASSQEDSGYEQYF
D gene: .; V gene: TRBV7-8; clone size: .; J gene: TRBJ1-1; CDR3 DNA: TGTGCCAGCAGCTTAACAAGCTGGCAGCATGAAGCTTTCTTT; CDR3 protein: CASSLTSWQHEAFF
D gene: .; V gene: TRBV5-1; clone size: .; J gene: TRBJ1-5; CDR3 DNA: TGCGCCAGCAGCTTGGAACCTGGGATGCAGCCCCAGCATTTT; CDR3 protein: CASSLEPGMQPQHF
D gene: .; V gene: TRBV10-3; clone size: .; J gene: TRBJ1-5; CDR3 DNA: TGTGCCATCAGTGAGGATAGGCAGGGGAGGCCCCAGCATTTT; CDR3 protein: CAISEDRQGRPQHF
D gene: .; V gene: TRBV25-1; clone size: .; J gene: TRBJ2-5; CDR3 DNA: TGTGCCAGCAGTTCTTTCTCAGGTGTAAAAGAGACCCAGTACTTC; CDR3 protein: CASSSFSGVKETQYF
D gene: .; V gene: TRBV28; clone size: .; J gene: TRBJ1-4; CDR3 DNA: TGTGCCAGCAGTTGGATCACAGGGTTGGGTGAAAAACTGTTTTTT; CDR3 protein: CASSWITGLGEKLFF
D gene: .; V gene: TRBV7-4; clone size: .; J gene: TRBJ2-5; CDR3 DNA: TGTGCCAGCATCGAAACGAGACGGATGGGGAGGGAGACCCAGTACTTC; CDR3 protein: CASIETRRMGRETQYF
D gene: .; V gene: TRBV5-1; clone size: .; J gene: TRBJ1-1; CDR3 DNA: TGCGCCAGCAGCTTCGGTGGAGGGGACACTGAAGCTTTCTTT; CDR3 protein: CASSFGGGDTEAFF
D gene: .; V gene: TRBV7-2; clone size: .; J gene: TRBJ1-1; CDR3 DNA: TGTGCCAGCAGCTCCTGGGGGCAGGACACTGAAGCTTTCTTT; CDR3 protein: CASSSWGQDTEAFF
D gene: .; V gene: TRBV20-1; clone size: .; J gene: TRBJ1-6; CDR3 DNA: TGCAGTGCTAGTAGTCGACTGCTAGCCTCACCCCTCCACTTT; CDR3 protein: CSASSRLLASPLHF
D gene: .; V gene: TRBV12-3/TRBV12-4; clone size: .; J gene: TRBJ1-6; CDR3 DNA: TGTGCCAGCAGTTTATATAACCCGGAACCCCTCCACTTT; CDR3 protein: CASSLYNPEPLHF
D gene: .; V gene: TRBV9; clone size: .; J gene: TRBJ2-7; CDR3 DNA: TGTGCCAGCAGCGTAGGAGTGGTACCCTCCTACGAGCAGTACTTC; CDR3 protein: CASSVGVVPSYEQYF
D gene: TRBD2; V gene: TRBV28; clone size: .; J gene: TRBJ2-4; CDR3 DNA: TGTGCCAGCAAACCTAGCGGGAGAAACATTCAGTACTTC; CDR3 protein: CASKPSGRNIQYF
D gene: TRBD1; V gene: TRBV18; clone size: .; J gene: TRBJ1-2; CDR3 DNA: TGTGCCAGCTCACCCGGGACAGGGAACAACTATGGCTACACCTTC; CDR3 protein: CASSPGTGNNYGYTF
D gene: TRBD1; V gene: TRBV30; clone size: .; J gene: TRBJ1-5; CDR3 DNA: TGTGCCTGGAGTGTACGGACAGGGTCGGATCAGCCCCAGCATTTT; CDR3 protein: CAWSVRTGSDQPQHF
D gene: .; V gene: TRBV19; clone size: .; J gene: TRBJ1-1; CDR3 DNA: TGTGCCAGTAGTATCGCCCGCCTGAACACTGAAGCTTTCTTT; CDR3 protein: CASSIARLNTEAFF
D gene: .; V gene: TRBV24-1; clone size: .; J gene: TRBJ1-1; CDR3 DNA: TGTGCCACCAGTGACCCGGGACGGCAAGCTTTCTTT; CDR3 protein: CATSDPGRQAFF
D gene: .; V gene: TRBV6-5; clone size: .; J gene: TRBJ1-1; CDR3 DNA: TGTGCCAGCAGTACACCGACAGGGAACACTGAAGCTTTCTTT; CDR3 protein: CASSTPTGNTEAFF
D gene: .; V gene: TRBV9; clone size: .; J gene: TRBJ2-7; CDR3 DNA: TGTGCCAGCAGCCCAGGGTCTCTTTCCTACGAGCAGTACTTC; CDR3 protein: CASSPGSLSYEQYF
D gene: .; V gene: TRBV7-9; clone size: .; J gene: TRBJ1-1; CDR3 DNA: TGTGCCAGCAGCTTAGACGTGTCAGGGGTAGCTTTCTTT; CDR3 protein: CASSLDVSGVAFF
D gene: .; V gene: TRBV19; clone size: .; J gene: TRBJ1-2; CDR3 DNA: TGTGCCAGTAGTCAACAGGGCTATGGCTACACCTTC; CDR3 protein: CASSQQGYGYTF
D gene: .; V gene: TRBV6-6; clone size: .; J gene: TRBJ2-7; CDR3 DNA: TGTGCCAGCAGTTACTCGGGGACTGGGTTGCACTTC; CDR3 protein: CASSYSGTGLHF
D gene: .; V gene: TRBV28; clone size: .; J gene: TRBJ1-3; CDR3 DNA: TGTGCCAGCAGTTTCGCAGGGGAGGGGAACACCATATATTTT; CDR3 protein: CASSFAGEGNTIYF
D gene: .; V gene: TRBV19; clone size: .; J gene: TRBJ1-2; CDR3 DNA: TGTGCCAGTAGTCCCATCAAAGGCGGCTACACCTTC; CDR3 protein: CASSPIKGGYTF
D gene: TRBD1; V gene: TRBV29-1; clone size: .; J gene: TRBJ2-3; CDR3 DNA: TGCAGCGTTCAAGACAGGGTGGGCACAGATACGCAGTATTTT; CDR3 protein: CSVQDRVGTDTQYF
D gene: .; V gene: TRBV18; clone size: .; J gene: TRBJ1-1; CDR3 DNA: TGTGCCAGCTCACCGAACAGGGATAGGGGGAACACTGAAGCTTTCTTT; CDR3 protein: CASSPNRDRGNTEAFF
D gene: TRBD2; V gene: TRBV19; clone size: .; J gene: TRBJ2-3; CDR3 DNA: TGTGCCAGTAGTATAGATACTAGCGGGATAACAGATACGCAGTATTTT; CDR3 protein: CASSIDTSGITDTQYF
D gene: .; V gene: TRBV9; clone size: .; J gene: TRBJ2-3; CDR3 DNA: TGTGCCAGCAGCGCCTCCGGACTGATAAGAGGGGATACGCAGTATTTT; CDR3 protein: CASSASGLIRGDTQYF
D gene: .; V gene: TRBV5-1; clone size: .; J gene: TRBJ2-3; CDR3 DNA: TGCGCCAGCAGCTTGGAGGGCAGGCCAGTTTCTGGCACAGATACGCAGTATTTT; CDR3 protein: CASSLEGRPVSGTDTQYF
D gene: .; V gene: TRBV7-2; clone size: .; J gene: TRBJ1-5; CDR3 DNA: TGTGCCAGCAGCTTGGGCACGATCAATCAGCCCCAGCATTTT; CDR3 protein: CASSLGTINQPQHF
D gene: .; V gene: TRBV11-3; clone size: .; J gene: TRBJ2-7; CDR3 DNA: TGTGCCAGCAGCTTATCTAGTCTAGACGAGCAGTACTTC; CDR3 protein: CASSLSSLDEQYF
D gene: .; V gene: TRBV6-6; clone size: few; J gene: TRBJ1-1; CDR3 DNA: TGTGCCAGCAGTTACTCGTCCAGACTGAACACTGAAGCTTTCTTT; CDR3 protein: CASSYSSRLNTEAFF
D gene: TRBD1; V gene: TRBV19; clone size: .; J gene: TRBJ1-5; CDR3 DNA: TGTGCCAGTATTCTGATAAATGGACAGGGGGCCTTTGATAGCAATCAGCCCCAGCATTTT; CDR3 protein: CASILINGQGAFDSNQPQHF
D gene: .; V gene: TRBV5-1; clone size: .; J gene: TRBJ1-1; CDR3 DNA: TGCGCCAGCAGCTTGGGCGCAGGGATGAACACTGAAGCTTTCTTT; CDR3 protein: CASSLGAGMNTEAFF
D gene: .; V gene: TRBV18; clone size: .; J gene: TRBJ2-1; CDR3 DNA: TGTGCCAGCTCACCGAGGGATGAGCAGTTCTTC; CDR3 protein: CASSPRDEQFF
D gene: .; V gene: TRBV7-3; clone size: .; J gene: TRBJ2-3; CDR3 DNA: TGTGCCAGCAGCTTTTCCGGCTGGGAAGATACGCAGTATTTT; CDR3 protein: CASSFSGWEDTQYF
D gene: .; V gene: TRBV28; clone size: once; J gene: TRBJ1-2; CDR3 DNA: TGTGCCAGCAGTTCCCCCGAAAGGATCTATGGCTACACCTTC; CDR3 protein: CASSSPERIYGYTF
D gene: TRBD1; V gene: TRBV15; clone size: once; J gene: TRBJ1-4; CDR3 DNA: TGTGCCACCAGCAATCAATATGGGACAGGGGGCGAAGAAAAACTGTTTTTT; CDR3 protein: CATSNQYGTGGEEKLFF
D gene: .; V gene: TRBV3-1/TRBV3-2; clone size: .; J gene: TRBJ1-4; CDR3 DNA: TGTGCCAGCAGCCAAGGGTGGGGTACTCGAGATGAAAAACTGTTTTTT; CDR3 protein: CASSQGWGTRDEKLFF
D gene: .; V gene: TRBV29-1; clone size: .; J gene: TRBJ2-1; CDR3 DNA: TGCAGCGTCCTCATGACAGTCTCCTACAATGAGCAGTTCTTC; CDR3 protein: CSVLMTVSYNEQFF
D gene: .; V gene: TRBV19; clone size: .; J gene: TRBJ1-5; CDR3 DNA: TGTGCCAGTGTGGGGCGGGGGGGCAATCAGCCCCAGCATTTT; CDR3 protein: CASVGRGGNQPQHF
D gene: TRBD2; V gene: TRBV7-2; clone size: .; J gene: TRBJ2-4; CDR3 DNA: TGTGCCAGCAGCCAGGGACTAGCGGGAGCCGAGCACATTCAGTACTTC; CDR3 protein: CASSQGLAGAEHIQYF
D gene: TRBD1; V gene: TRBV30; clone size: .; J gene: TRBJ1-2; CDR3 DNA: TGTGCCTGGAGGAGGACAGGGGTCGTGAAAGGCTACACCTTC; CDR3 protein: CAWRRTGVVKGYTF
D gene: .; V gene: TRBV27; clone size: .; J gene: TRBJ2-3; CDR3 DNA: TGTGCCAGCCAGGAGGGCATGGGCACAGATACGCAGTATTTT; CDR3 protein: CASQEGMGTDTQYF